Below are 16 T cell receptor beta chains sequenced from a single sample in a study of blood T cell repertoires in COVID-19. The repertoire was sequenced with immunoSEQ multiplex PCR; TCRdb's copy has only in-frame clones and lacks some. The sample contains about 200,000 clones, 85% to 90% of which appear only once. The sequencing input was PBMCs or T cells enriched from blood (not recorded which). These receptors were collected from a man aged 25 to 40 who had recovered from COVID-19.

V gene TRBV27 combines with J gene TRBJ1-3; TRBD1 agrees at 8 bases. The CDR3 loop spans 15 amino acids. With 4 bases clipped from V and 0 bases from J, the junction kept 2 bases outside the gene matches. Germline CDR1 is MNHEY and CDR2 is SMNVEV (reference sequence). CDR3 region: CASSSTGGSGNTIYF. In nucleotides, the CDR3 is TGTGCCAGCAGTTCAACAGGGGGCTCTGGAAACACCATATATTTT.

This sequence joins TRBV4-1 and TRBJ1-4, with D unresolved. The CDR3 contains 18 residues. Germline CDR1 reads MGHRA; CDR2 reads YSYEKL. Trimming left V 0 bases short and J 3 bases short, with 17 bases between. CDR3 loop: CASSQDSVSAGPNEKLFF. CDR3 DNA sequence: TGCGCCAGCAGCCAAGATTCGGTGTCGGCAGGCCCTAATGAAAAACTGTTTTTT.

V usage is TRBV6-1 and J usage is TRBJ1-1; 7 nucleotides match TRBD1. Germline V lookup: CDR1 MNHNS, CDR2 SASEGT. Trimming cost V 2 bases and J 2 bases; bases outside gene matches: 5. The CDR3 runs 15 residues. The CDR3 nucleotides read TGTGCCAGCAGTGAAATCGACAGGGTAAACACTGAAGCTTTCTTT. Amino acids: CASSEIDRVNTEAFF.

The chain combines TRBV7-2 with TRBJ1-2; TRBD1 is a possible D gene (5 bases). There are 16 residues in the CDR3. Per the germline V gene, CDR1 is SGHTA and CDR2 is FQGNSA. Trimming left V 1 base short and J 6 bases short, with 18 bases between. The CDR3 DNA follows: TGTGCCAGCAGCTTAGTGGCCAGGGAGGGGAAAGATGGCTACACCTTC. Its translation is CASSLVAREGKDGYTF.

The chain carries TRBV4-2 and TRBJ2-3; 8 bases map to TRBD2. Per the germline V gene, CDR1 is LGHNA and CDR2 is YNFKEQ. There are 17 residues in the CDR3. Trimming cost V 2 bases and J 2 bases; bases outside gene matches: 9. The CDR3 here is CASSQSTGLVYTDTQYF. The CDR3 DNA sequence: TGTGCCAGCAGCCAATCCACGGGACTAGTATACACAGATACGCAGTATTTT.

CDR3: CASSKPHAYEQYF. The CDR3 DNA reads as TGCGCCAGCAGCAAGCCCCACGCCTACGAGCAGTACTTC. The V gene is TRBV5-1, the J gene TRBJ2-7; no clear D. Germline CDR1 SGHRS, CDR2 YFSETQ. Trimming removed 4 bases from V and 2 bases from J, with 10 bases in between. The length of the CDR3 is 13 residues. The full variable domain, completed using reference TRBV5-1 and TRBJ2-7, is KAGVTQTPRYLIKTRGQQVTLSCSPISGHRSVSWYQQTPGQGLQFLFEYFSETQRNKGNFPGRFSGRQFSNSRSEMNVSTLELGDSALYLCASSKPHAYEQYFGPGTRLTVT.

The chain carries TRBV12-3 or TRBV12-4 and TRBJ1-1; unclear D gene. This CDR3 region has 13 residues. Trimming stripped 4 bases from V and 7 bases from J, with 13 bases between. CDR3 DNA sequence: TGTGCCAGCAGTTCCCTCGGGGTAGGTGAAGCTTTCTTT. It is translated as CASSSLGVGEAFF.

This clone was counted only a few times. V gene TRBV29-1 combines with J gene TRBJ2-7, with 8 bases aligning to TRBD1. V lost 4 bases to trimming and J lost 5 bases; unmatched junction nucleotides: 10. There are 14 residues in the CDR3. Looked up from germline, CDR1 is SQVTM and CDR2 is ANQGSEA. The CDR3 bases are TGCAGCGTTGCCGTCAGGGGGCGGTCTGACGAGCAGTACTTC. This codes for CSVAVRGRSDEQYF.

This clone was seen a handful of times. The chain recombines TRBV28 with TRBJ2-1; tentative D call: TRBD1 (5 bases). The length of the CDR3 is 16 residues. Trimming stripped 2 bases from V and 5 bases from J, with 16 bases between. Germline V CDR1 and CDR2: MDHEN, SYDVKM. The DNA of the CDR3 is TGTGCCAGCAGTTTACAGGGCACTCGCGGACACAATGAGCAGTTCTTC. Amino acid sequence: CASSLQGTRGHNEQFF.

The chain recombines TRBV19 with TRBJ2-7, with 15 bases identical to TRBD2. The CDR3 contains 15 residues. The germline V gene has CDR1 LNHDA and CDR2 SQIVND (reference sequence). The V and J ends lost 5 bases and 5 bases, in that order; junction bases with no gene match: 4. Here the CDR3 reads CASSAGTSGRNEQYF. The CDR3 DNA reads as TGTGCCAGTAGTGCAGGGACTAGCGGGAGGAACGAGCAGTACTTC.

J is TRBJ1-4 and V is TRBV23-1; TRBD1 matches at 9 bases. TRBV23-1 is annotated as an ORF whose role is uncertain. This CDR3 region has 14 residues. V shed 10 bases, J shed 8 bases, and the junction held 11 bases outside the gene matches. The CDR3 DNA follows: TGCGCCAACTTAGGGGACAGGGAAGGAGAAAAACTGTTTTTT. Its translation is CANLGDREGEKLFF.

This clone was seen a single time. The V gene is TRBV19, the J gene TRBJ1-6, with a weak D call TRBD1 (5 bases). The V end was cut by 7 bases, the J end by 7 bases, with 14 bases between. The CDR3 is 14 residues long. The V gene's germline CDR1 is LNHDA and CDR2 SQIVND (reference sequence). The CDR3 protein is CASKVRGNNSPLHF. For the CDR3, the DNA is TGTGCCAGTAAAGTAAGGGGCAACAATTCACCCCTCCACTTT.

This clone has just one count. The chain joins TRBV7-9 to TRBJ2-3, with unresolved D. The CDR3 consists of 14 residues. With 5 bases removed from V and 6 bases from J, the gap between germline ends came to 15 bases. Germline assignment: CDR1 SEHNR and CDR2 FQNEAQ (reference sequence). The CDR3 protein is CASSQGRPGDTQYF. The DNA of the CDR3 is TGTGCCAGCAGCCAAGGTCGGCCCGGGGATACGCAGTATTTT.

This sequence joins TRBV7-9 and TRBJ2-7; 9 bases fit TRBD1. V trimming: 5 bases; J trimming: 2 bases; junction bases outside the gene matches: 7. The CDR3 length is 15 residues. Germline CDR1 reads SEHNR; CDR2 reads FQNEAQ (reference sequence). CDR3 region: CASSHRDRDPYEQYF. CDR3 sequence (DNA): TGTGCCAGCAGCCACCGGGACAGGGACCCCTACGAGCAGTACTTC.

This clone was counted ten times or more. This rearrangement joins TRBV6-1 to TRBJ2-1; 9 bases are a match to TRBD2. The CDR3 totals 15 residues. Germline-derived CDR1 and CDR2 are MNHNS and SASEGT. V trimming: 2 bases; J trimming: 6 bases; junction bases outside the gene matches: 5. CDR3 bases: TGTGCCAGCAGTGAAACAGCGGGAGGCCCCAATGAGCAGTTCTTC. It translates to CASSETAGGPNEQFF.

The V gene is TRBV25-1, the J gene TRBJ1-1; TRBD1 aligns across 9 bases. The CDR3 spans 14 residues. The V and J ends lost 5 bases and 3 bases, in that order; junction bases with no gene match: 4. Germline V gene data show CDR1 as MGHDK and CDR2 as SYGVNS. The CDR3 sequence is CASSTRTGDTEAFF. The CDR3 coding sequence is TGTGCCAGCAGTACCCGGACAGGGGACACTGAAGCTTTCTTT. Full variable domain (outside the CDR3, taken from reference TRBV25-1 and TRBJ1-1): EADIYQTPRYLVIGTGKKITLECSQTMGHDKMYWYQQDPGMELHLIHYSYGVNSTEKGDLSSESTVSRIRTEHFPLTLESARPSHTSQYLCASSTRTGDTEAFFGQGTRLTVV.